Here is one T cell receptor (beta chain) with its context. The antigen is undetermined. The CDR3 is 14 residues long. V shed 0 bases, J shed 6 bases, and the junction held 0 bases outside the gene matches. CDR1 is WNHNN and CDR2 is SYGVQD in the germline V gene (reference sequence). These data come from a study of T cell responses to AZD1222 COVID-19 vaccine. As for the study in general: Second-dose groups at about 4 or about 12 weeks were pooled. General observations from the study: White British people made up most donors, females outnumbered males, and clonal diversity was possibly underestimated. Baseline antibody screening turned up just a handful of seropositive AZD1222 recipients. Repertoires were obtained solely post-peak T cell response.

The protocol was immunoSEQ multiplex PCR, while the TCRdb copy is restricted to in-frame clones and leaves out a portion. Of under 200,000 clones listed, roughly nine tenths were seen once; the top ten hold less than 1.6%. This specimen consisted of peripheral blood, obtained on day 0 of AZD1222 vaccination. This sequence joins TRBV10-1 and TRBJ2-1, with 9 bases lining up with TRBD1. This receptor was taken from an adult in good health. The CDR3 DNA is TGCGCCAGCAGTGAGTCGACAGGGGGCAATGAGCAGTTCTTC. It is translated as CASSESTGGNEQFF.